This T cell receptor (beta chain) was captured by sequencing in a study of chemoradiotherapy in HPV16-positive cancers. Study-level findings and limits: Functional assays defining HPV-specific T cells used only two HPV16-positive patients.

This CDR3 is 15 amino acids long. Germline CDR1 SGHNT, CDR2 YENEEA. V lost 3 bases and J lost 2, with 10 bases in between. This clone has a handful of counts. Its antigen is unknown. The protocol was immunoSEQ multiplex PCR, while the TCRdb copy is restricted to in-frame clones and leaves out a portion. The sample records over 2,000 clones, about two thirds being singletons. The genes are TRBV11-3 and TRBJ2-2, with no clear D. This TCR was sampled from a human donor with HPV-associated anogenital cancer. Sample: tumor tissue, taken from a patient who underwent chemoradiotherapy. This chain's CDR3 is CASSFSGRNTGELFF. In nucleotides, the CDR3 is TGTGCCAGCAGCTTCTCGGGCAGAAACACCGGGGAGCTGTTTTTT.